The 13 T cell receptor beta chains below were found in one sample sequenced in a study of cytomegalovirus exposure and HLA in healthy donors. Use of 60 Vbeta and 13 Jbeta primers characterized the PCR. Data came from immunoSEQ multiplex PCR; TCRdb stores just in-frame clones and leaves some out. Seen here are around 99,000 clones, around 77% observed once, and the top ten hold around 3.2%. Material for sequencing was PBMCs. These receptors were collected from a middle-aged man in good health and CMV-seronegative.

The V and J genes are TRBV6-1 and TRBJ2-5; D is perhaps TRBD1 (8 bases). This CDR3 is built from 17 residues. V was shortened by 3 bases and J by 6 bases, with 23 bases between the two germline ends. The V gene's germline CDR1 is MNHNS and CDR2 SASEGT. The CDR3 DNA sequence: TGTGCCAGCAGTGACCAAGTTTCCCACAGGGGGGGAAAGACCCAGTACTTC. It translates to CASSDQVSHRGGKTQYF.

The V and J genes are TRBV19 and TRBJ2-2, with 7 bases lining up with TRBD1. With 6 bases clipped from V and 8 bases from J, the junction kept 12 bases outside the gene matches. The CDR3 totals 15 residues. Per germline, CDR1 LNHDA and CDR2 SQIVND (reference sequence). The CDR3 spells CASSAGTVAVGELFF. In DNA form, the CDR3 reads TGTGCCAGTAGCGCCGGGACAGTAGCAGTAGGGGAGCTGTTTTTT.

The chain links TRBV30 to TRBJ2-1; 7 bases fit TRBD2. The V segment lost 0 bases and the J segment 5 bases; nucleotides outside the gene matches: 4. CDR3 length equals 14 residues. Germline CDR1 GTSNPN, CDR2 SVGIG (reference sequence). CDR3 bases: TGTGCCTGGAGTGTGACTAGCCCGGACAATGAGCAGTTCTTC. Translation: CAWSVTSPDNEQFF.

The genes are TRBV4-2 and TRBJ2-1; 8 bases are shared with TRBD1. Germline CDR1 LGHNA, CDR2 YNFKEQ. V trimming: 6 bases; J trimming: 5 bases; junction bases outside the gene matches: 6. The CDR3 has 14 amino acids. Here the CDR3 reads CASRRTGSDNEQFF. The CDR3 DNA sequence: TGTGCCAGCAGGCGGACAGGGTCTGACAATGAGCAGTTCTTC.

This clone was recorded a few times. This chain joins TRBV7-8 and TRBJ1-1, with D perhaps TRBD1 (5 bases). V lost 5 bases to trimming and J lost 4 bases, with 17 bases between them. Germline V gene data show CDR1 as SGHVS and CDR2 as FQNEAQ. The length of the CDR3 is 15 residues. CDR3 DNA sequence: TGTGCCAGCAGCGAGGCATTAACAGGTTTCACTGAAGCTTTCTTT. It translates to CASSEALTGFTEAFF.

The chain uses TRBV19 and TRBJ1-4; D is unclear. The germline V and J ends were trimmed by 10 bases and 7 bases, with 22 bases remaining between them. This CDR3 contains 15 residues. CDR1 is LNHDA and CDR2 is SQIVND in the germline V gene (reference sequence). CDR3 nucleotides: TGTGCCACCTCTCCCTCCGGGTCGCGGTCTGAAAAACTGTTTTTT. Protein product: CATSPSGSRSEKLFF.

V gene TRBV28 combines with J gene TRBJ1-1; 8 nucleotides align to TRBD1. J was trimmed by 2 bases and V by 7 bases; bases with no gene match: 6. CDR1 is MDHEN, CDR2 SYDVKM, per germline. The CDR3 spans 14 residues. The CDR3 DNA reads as TGTGCCAGCAACACAGGGGGGATTAACACTGAAGCTTTCTTT. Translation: CASNTGGINTEAFF. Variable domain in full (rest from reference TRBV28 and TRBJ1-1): DVKVTQSSRYLVKRTGEKVFLECVQDMDHENMFWYRQDPGLGLRLIYFSYDVKMKEKGDIPEGYSVSREKKERFSLILESASTNQTSMYLCASNTGGINTEAFFGQGTRLTVV.

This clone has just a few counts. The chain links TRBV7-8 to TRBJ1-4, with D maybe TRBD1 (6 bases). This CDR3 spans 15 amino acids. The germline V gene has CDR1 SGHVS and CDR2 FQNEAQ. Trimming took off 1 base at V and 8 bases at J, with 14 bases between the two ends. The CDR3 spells CASSLGGPFGEKLFF. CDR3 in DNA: TGTGCCAGCAGCTTAGGGGGGCCCTTCGGGGAAAAACTGTTTTTT.

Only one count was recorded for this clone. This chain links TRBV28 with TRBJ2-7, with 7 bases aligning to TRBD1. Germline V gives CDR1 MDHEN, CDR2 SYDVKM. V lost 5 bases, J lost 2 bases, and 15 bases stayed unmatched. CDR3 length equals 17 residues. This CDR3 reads CASSTHLQGLFTYEQYF. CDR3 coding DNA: TGTGCCAGCAGTACTCATCTACAGGGGTTGTTCACCTACGAGCAGTACTTC.

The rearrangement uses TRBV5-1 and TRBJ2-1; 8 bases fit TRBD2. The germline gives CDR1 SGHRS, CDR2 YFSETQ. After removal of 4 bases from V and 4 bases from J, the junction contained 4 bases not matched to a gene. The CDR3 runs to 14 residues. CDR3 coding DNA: TGCGCCAGCAGCCTTAGCGGGGTATACAATGAGCAGTTCTTC. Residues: CASSLSGVYNEQFF.

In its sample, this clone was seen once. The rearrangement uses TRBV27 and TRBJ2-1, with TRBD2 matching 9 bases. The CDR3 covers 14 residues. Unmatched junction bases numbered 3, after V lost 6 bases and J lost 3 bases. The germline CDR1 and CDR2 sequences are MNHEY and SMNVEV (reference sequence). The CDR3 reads CASRRLADYNEQFF. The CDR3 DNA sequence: TGTGCCAGCAGGAGACTAGCGGACTACAATGAGCAGTTCTTC.

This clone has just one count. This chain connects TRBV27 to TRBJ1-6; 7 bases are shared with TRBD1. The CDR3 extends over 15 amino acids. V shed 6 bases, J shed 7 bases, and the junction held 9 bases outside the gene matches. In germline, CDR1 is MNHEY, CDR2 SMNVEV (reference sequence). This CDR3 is CASSRGAGGNSPLHF. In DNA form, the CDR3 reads TGTGCCAGCAGCCGAGGGGCAGGGGGAAATTCACCCCTCCACTTT.

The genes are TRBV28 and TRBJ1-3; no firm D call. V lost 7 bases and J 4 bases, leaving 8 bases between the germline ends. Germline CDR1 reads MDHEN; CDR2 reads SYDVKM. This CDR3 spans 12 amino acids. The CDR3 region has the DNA TGTGCCAGCACGCAGGCCGGAAACACCATATATTTT. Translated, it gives CASTQAGNTIYF.